The clone carrying this T cell receptor beta chain has only one observation. The data were taken from a study of blood T cell repertoires in COVID-19. Study-level information: From T cells, B-cell-depleted T cells, or PBMCs came the material, which was cDNA or gDNA.

Assay: immunoSEQ multiplex PCR; the TCRdb copy retains only in-frame clones and omits some. The table lists about 28,000 clones, 89% of them singletons. This clonotype originated in a human donor in a cohort sampled during active COVID-19. Material: peripheral blood.

DNA of the CDR3: TGTGCCAGCAGCTTATGGGGACAGGGATACACTGAAGCTTTCTTT. As protein: CASSLWGQGYTEAFF. The gene calls are TRBV7-8 and TRBJ1-1, with TRBD1 matching 9 bases. V lost 2 bases and J lost 3; bases outside the gene matches: 4. The CDR3 extends over 15 amino acids. Germline V CDR1 and CDR2: SGHVS, FQNEAQ.